This TCR beta chain derives from a study of early T cells in non-severe SARS-CoV-2 infection. Study-wide context: Bulk RNA taken from unsorted whole blood was sequenced, leaving chains unpaired.

Trimming took 2 bases from V and 0 from J, leaving 11 bases between them. Germline-derived CDR1 and CDR2 are MNHNY and SVGAGI (reference sequence). The CDR3 is 16 amino acids. Whole-study findings and limits: VDJdb-based annotation leaned toward anti-spike CD8 responses and missed private and CD4 specificities.

Individual cDNA molecules received unique molecular identifiers during library preparation. From the 5' RACE reads, TCRdb called clonotypes with MiXCR, one entry per CDR3 protein. The repertoire has 74,000 or so distinct CDR3 sequences, approximately 10% of them found once; the top ten carry less than 5%. As concerns this clonotype: Its antigen is as yet unknown.

This sequence originates from an adult who was a healthcare worker with PCR-confirmed SARS-CoV-2 infection or an uninfected control (not recorded which). The chain has TRBV6-6 and TRBJ1-5; TRBD1 might be the D (6 bases). Source material: whole blood. CDR3 loop: CASSYTPDSSNQPQHF. CDR3 nucleotide sequence: TGTGCCAGCAGTTACACCCCGGACAGTAGCAATCAGCCCCAGCATTTT.